The sequence of this T cell receptor beta chain was determined in a study of control samples from healthy donors and cancer patients. Sequencing was performed with immunoSEQ multiplex PCR; in TCRdb, only in-frame clones are kept and a portion is missing. Of around 140,000 clones in the sample, roughly 89% were seen once. V trimming: 0 bases; J trimming: 5 bases; junction bases outside the gene matches: 12. Germline V gene data show CDR1 as SGHNT and CDR2 as YYREEE (reference sequence). The CDR3 is 17 amino acids. The sequenced sample was PBMCs. The chain combines TRBV5-4 with TRBJ2-5; 8 nucleotides agree with TRBD2. This sequence was found in a man in his forties or fifties with head and neck cancer. The CDR3: CASSLAGGGTIQETQYF. The CDR3 DNA sequence: TGTGCCAGCAGCTTGGCGGGCGGGGGGACCATCCAGGAGACCCAGTACTTC.